This TCR beta chain derives from a study of OX40 agonist ivuxolimab in advanced cancers. Trimming left V 4 bases short and J 4 bases short, with 16 bases between. CDR1 is MNHEY, CDR2 SVGAGI, per germline. CDR3 size: 15 residues. The data were produced by immunoSEQ multiplex PCR, yet TCRdb's version contains in-frame clones alone and is incomplete. The repertoire includes 90,000 to 100,000 clones, around 90% of them detected once, and approximately 0.8% sits in the top ten. Note on this clone: Its antigen is unidentified.

Study-wide results and limits: Part of the nonresponder group also had normalized T-cell clonal expansion that was low.

The chain recombines TRBV6-5 with TRBJ2-5; TRBD1 might be the D (7 bases). This TCR was sampled from an adult with an advanced solid tumor such as melanoma, head and neck, liver or kidney cancer. The specimen comprised CD4+ or CD8+ T cells sorted from blood, sampled in a trial of the OX40 agonist ivuxolimab. The CDR3 DNA follows: TGTGCCAGCAGTTCCAGGGGGGTCGCTAGAGAGACCCAGTACTTC. Encoded protein: CASSSRGVARETQYF.